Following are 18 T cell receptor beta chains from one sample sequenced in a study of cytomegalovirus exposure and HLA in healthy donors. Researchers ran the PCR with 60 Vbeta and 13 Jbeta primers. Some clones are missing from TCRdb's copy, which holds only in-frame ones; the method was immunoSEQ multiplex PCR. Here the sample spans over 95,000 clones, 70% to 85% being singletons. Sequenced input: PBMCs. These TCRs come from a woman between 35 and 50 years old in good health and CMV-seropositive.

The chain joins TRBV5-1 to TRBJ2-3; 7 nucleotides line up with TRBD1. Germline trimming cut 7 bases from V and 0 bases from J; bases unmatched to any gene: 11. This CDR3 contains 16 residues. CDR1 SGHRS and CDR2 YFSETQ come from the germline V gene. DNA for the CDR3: TGCGCCAGCCGACTTAGTATGGGACAGAGCACAGATACGCAGTATTTT. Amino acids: CASRLSMGQSTDTQYF.

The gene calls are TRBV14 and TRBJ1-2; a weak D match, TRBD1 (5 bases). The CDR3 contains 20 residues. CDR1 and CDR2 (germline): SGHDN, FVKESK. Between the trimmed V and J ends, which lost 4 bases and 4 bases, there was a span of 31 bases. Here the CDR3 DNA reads TGTGCCAGCAGCCGAAGTGATGACTTCCAGTTCCAGGGAAGGAGCTATGGCTACACCTTC. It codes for CASSRSDDFQFQGRSYGYTF. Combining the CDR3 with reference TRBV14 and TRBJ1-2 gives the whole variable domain EAGVTQFPSHSVIEKGQTVTLRCDPISGHDNLYWYRRVMGKEIKFLLHFVKESKQDESGMPNNRFLAERTGGTYSTLKVQPAELEDSGVYFCASSRSDDFQFQGRSYGYTFGSGTRLTVV.

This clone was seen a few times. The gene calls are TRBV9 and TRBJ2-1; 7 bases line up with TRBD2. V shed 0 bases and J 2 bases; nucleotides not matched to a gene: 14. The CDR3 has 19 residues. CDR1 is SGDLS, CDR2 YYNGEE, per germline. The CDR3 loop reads CASSVAGGPDLSTYNEQFF. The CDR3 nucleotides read TGTGCCAGCAGCGTAGCGGGAGGCCCGGACTTAAGCACCTACAATGAGCAGTTCTTC.

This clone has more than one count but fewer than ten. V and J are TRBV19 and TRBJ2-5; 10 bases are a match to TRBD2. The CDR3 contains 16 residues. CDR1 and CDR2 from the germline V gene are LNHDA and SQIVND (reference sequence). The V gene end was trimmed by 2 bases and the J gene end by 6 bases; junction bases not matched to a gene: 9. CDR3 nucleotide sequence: TGTGCCAGTAGTATAAGAAGCGGGGGGGGGCAGAAGACCCAGTACTTC. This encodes CASSIRSGGGQKTQYF.

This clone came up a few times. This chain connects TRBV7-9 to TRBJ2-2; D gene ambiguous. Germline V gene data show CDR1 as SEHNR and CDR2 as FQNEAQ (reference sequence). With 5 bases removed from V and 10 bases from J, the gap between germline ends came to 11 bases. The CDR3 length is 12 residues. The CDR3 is CASSPIHEELFF. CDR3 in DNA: TGTGCCAGCAGCCCGATACATGAGGAGCTGTTTTTT.

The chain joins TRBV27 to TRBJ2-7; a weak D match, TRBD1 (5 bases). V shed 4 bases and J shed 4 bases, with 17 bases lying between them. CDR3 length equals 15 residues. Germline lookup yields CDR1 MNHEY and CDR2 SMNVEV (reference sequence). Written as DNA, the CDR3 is TGTGCCAGCAGTTCCCTCACGAAAGGGGTTTACGAGCAGTACTTC. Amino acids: CASSSLTKGVYEQYF.

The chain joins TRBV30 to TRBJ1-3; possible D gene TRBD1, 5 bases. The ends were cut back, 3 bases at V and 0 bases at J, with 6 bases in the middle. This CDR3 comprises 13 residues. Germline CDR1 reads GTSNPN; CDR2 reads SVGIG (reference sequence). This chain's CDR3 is CAWRTASGNTIYF. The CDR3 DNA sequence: TGTGCCTGGAGGACAGCCTCTGGAAACACCATATATTTT.

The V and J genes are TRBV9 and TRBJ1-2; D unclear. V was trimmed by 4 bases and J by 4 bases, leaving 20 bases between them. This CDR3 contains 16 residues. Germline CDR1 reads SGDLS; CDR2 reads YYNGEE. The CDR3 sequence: CASSSLETWGAYGYTF. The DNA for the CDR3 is TGTGCCAGCAGCTCTCTTGAGACCTGGGGAGCCTATGGCTACACCTTC.

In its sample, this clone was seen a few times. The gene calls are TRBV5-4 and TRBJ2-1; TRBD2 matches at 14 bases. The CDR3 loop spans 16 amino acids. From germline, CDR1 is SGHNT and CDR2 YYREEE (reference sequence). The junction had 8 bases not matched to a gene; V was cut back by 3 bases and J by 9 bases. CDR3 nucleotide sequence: TGTGCCAGCAGCTCCCCGACTAGCGGGGGGGCGAGTGAGCAGTTCTTC. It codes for CASSSPTSGGASEQFF.

The CDR3 DNA is TGCGCCAGCAGCTCAGACTTTTATGGCTACACCTTC. Residues: CASSSDFYGYTF. This chain connects TRBV5-1 to TRBJ1-2; no reliable D call. V dropped 3 bases and J dropped 5 bases, with 8 bases sitting between them. The CDR3 extends over 12 amino acids. Germline V gene lookup returns CDR1 SGHRS and CDR2 YFSETQ.

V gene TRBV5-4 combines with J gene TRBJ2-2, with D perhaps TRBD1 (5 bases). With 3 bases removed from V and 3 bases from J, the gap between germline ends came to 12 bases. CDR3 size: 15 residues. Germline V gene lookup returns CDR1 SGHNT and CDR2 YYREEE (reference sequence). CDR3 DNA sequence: TGTGCCAGCAGCTCCCGGACAACCGACACCGGGGAGCTGTTTTTT. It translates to CASSSRTTDTGELFF.

CDR3 sequence (DNA): TGTGCCAGCAGCTTTGGGCTCTCCTACAATGAGCAGTTCTTC. Translated, it gives CASSFGLSYNEQFF. The rearrangement links TRBV11-3 to TRBJ2-1; D gene uncertain. The CDR3 loop spans 14 amino acids. V was cut by 3 bases and J by 0 bases, with 6 bases left in between. Per the germline V gene, CDR1 is SGHNT and CDR2 is YENEEA.

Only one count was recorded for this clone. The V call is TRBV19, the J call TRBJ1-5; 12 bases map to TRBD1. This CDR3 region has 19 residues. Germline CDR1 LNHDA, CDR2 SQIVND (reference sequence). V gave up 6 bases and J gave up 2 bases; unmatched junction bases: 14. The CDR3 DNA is TGTGCCAGTAGCCTGGGGGCGGGACAGGGGGCCGACGGCAATCAGCCCCAGCATTTT. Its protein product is CASSLGAGQGADGNQPQHF.

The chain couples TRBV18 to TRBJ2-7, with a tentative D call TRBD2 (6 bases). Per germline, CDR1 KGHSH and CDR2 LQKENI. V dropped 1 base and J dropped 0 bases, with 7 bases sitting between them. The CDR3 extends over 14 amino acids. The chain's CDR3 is CASSPLADSYEQYF. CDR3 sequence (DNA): TGTGCCAGCTCACCACTAGCGGACTCCTACGAGCAGTACTTC.

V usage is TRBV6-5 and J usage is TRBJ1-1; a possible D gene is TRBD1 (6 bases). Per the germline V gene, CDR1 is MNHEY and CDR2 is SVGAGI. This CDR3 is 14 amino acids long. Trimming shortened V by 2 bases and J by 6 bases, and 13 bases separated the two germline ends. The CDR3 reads CASSYGNRVSEAFF. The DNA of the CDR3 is TGTGCCAGCAGTTACGGTAACAGGGTCTCTGAAGCTTTCTTT.

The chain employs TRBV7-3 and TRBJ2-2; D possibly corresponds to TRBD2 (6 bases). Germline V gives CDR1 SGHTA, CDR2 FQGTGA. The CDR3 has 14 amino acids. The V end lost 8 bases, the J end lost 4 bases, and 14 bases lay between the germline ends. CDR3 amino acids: CASGPSEGTGELFF. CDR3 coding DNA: TGTGCCAGCGGCCCTAGCGAGGGCACCGGGGAGCTGTTTTTT.

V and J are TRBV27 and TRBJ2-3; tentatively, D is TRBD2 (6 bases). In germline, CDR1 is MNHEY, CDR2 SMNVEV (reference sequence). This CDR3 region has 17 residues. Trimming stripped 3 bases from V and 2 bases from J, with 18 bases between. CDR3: CASSLSGGTGHTDTQYF. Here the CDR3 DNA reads TGTGCCAGCAGTTTGTCAGGCGGGACCGGTCACACAGATACGCAGTATTTT.

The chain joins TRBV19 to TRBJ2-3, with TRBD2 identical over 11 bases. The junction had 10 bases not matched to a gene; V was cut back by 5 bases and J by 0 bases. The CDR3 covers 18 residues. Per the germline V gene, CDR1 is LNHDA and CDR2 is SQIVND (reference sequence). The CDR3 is CASSLISVAGGSTDTQYF. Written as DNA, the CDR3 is TGTGCCAGTAGTCTTATCTCTGTAGCGGGAGGGAGCACAGATACGCAGTATTTT.